These 7 T cell receptor beta chains originate from one sample sequenced in a study of human T cells and chemical hapten exposure. The sample's time point: patch test 2, 6 weeks after DPC sensitization. The sample's treatment: therapeutic diphenylcyclopropenone sensitization with weekly scalp DPC. MiXCR, applied by TCRdb to the RACE reads, yields one record per CDR3 protein. The profile shows hundreds of thousands of distinct CDR3 sequences, about 6% of them singletons. Sequencing used whole blood, obtained in connection with sensitization to the hapten diphenylcyclopropenone (DPC). The receptor source for this set is a woman between 18 and 29 years old with alopecia areata. Some clones in this sample may be carry-over from other donors' samples.

This sequence joins TRBV7-9 and TRBJ1-5, with D unclear. Germline values: CDR1 SEHNR, CDR2 FQNEAQ (reference sequence). V shed 5 bases and J shed 5 bases, with 10 bases lying between them. The CDR3 spans 13 residues. This CDR3 is CASSPRADQPQHF. In nucleotides, the CDR3 is TGTGCCAGCAGCCCCCGGGCTGATCAGCCCCAGCATTTT.

This clonotype was counted between two and nine times. The chain joins TRBV11-2 to TRBJ2-3, with 13 bases that match TRBD2. Trimming removed 1 base from V and 2 bases from J; junction bases left unmatched: 18. Germline lookup yields CDR1 SGHAT and CDR2 FQNNGV. This CDR3 region has 22 residues. This CDR3 is CASSLGRLTSGGDTTLTDTQYF. The CDR3, as DNA: TGTGCCAGCAGCTTAGGAAGGCTAACTAGCGGGGGGGATACAACCCTCACAGATACGCAGTATTTT. The full variable domain, its missing parts supplied by reference TRBV11-2 and TRBJ2-3, is EAGVAQSPRYKIIEKRQSVAFWCNPISGHATLYWYQQILGQGPKLLIQFQNNGVVDDSQLPKDRFSAERLKGVDSTLKIQPAKLEDSAVYLCASSLGRLTSGGDTTLTDTQYFGPGTRLTVL.

V usage is TRBV7-9 and J usage is TRBJ2-6, with 7 bases matching TRBD1. This CDR3 region has 18 residues. Germline values: CDR1 SEHNR, CDR2 FQNEAQ (reference sequence). Unmatched junction bases numbered 8, after V lost 3 bases and J lost 0 bases. Here the CDR3 reads CASSFLLTGSSGANVLTF. In DNA, the CDR3 is TGTGCCAGCAGCTTCCTACTGACAGGGTCCTCTGGGGCCAACGTCCTGACTTTC.

The V and J genes are TRBV4-3 and TRBJ1-6; D is unclear. This CDR3 has 16 residues. Germline V CDR1 and CDR2: LGHNA, YSLEER. Deletions cut 0 bases from V and 4 bases from J, with 10 bases between. The CDR3 loop reads CASSQDLQDYNSPLHF. Here the CDR3 DNA reads TGCGCCAGCAGCCAAGATCTGCAGGATTATAATTCACCCCTCCACTTT.

This clonotype appeared a few times. J is TRBJ2-3 and V is TRBV3-1; 8 bases map to TRBD1. There are 13 residues in the CDR3. Germline V gives CDR1 LGHDT, CDR2 YNNKEL (reference sequence). V dropped 2 bases and J dropped 5; count of bases not matched to a gene: 0. CDR3 DNA: TGTGCCAGCAGCCAAACAGGGGGAGATACGCAGTATTTT. Amino acids: CASSQTGGDTQYF.

This clonotype was seen ten or more times. This chain connects TRBV10-3 to TRBJ2-1, with 8 bases matching TRBD1. Germline loops: CDR1 ENHRY, CDR2 SYGVKD. The CDR3 is made up of 13 amino acids. J lost 8 bases, V lost 9 bases, and 9 bases had no gene match. For the CDR3, the DNA is TGTGCCATACAACCTGACAGGGGTGATGAGCAGTTCTTC. Encoded protein: CAIQPDRGDEQFF.

There are many counts of this clonotype. The rearrangement joins TRBV3-1 to TRBJ2-1; D uncertain. The V gene's germline CDR1 is LGHDT and CDR2 YNNKEL (reference sequence). Between the trimmed V and J ends, which lost 6 bases and 4 bases, there was a span of 7 bases. The CDR3 contains 12 residues. This CDR3 reads CASSHLYNEQFF. As DNA, the CDR3 is TGTGCCAGCAGTCACCTTTACAATGAGCAGTTCTTC.